This T cell receptor (beta chain) appears in the sequencing data of a study of cytomegalovirus exposure and HLA in healthy donors. Broader study findings: Analysis was performed later, and it showed HLA-associated TCR beta chains to be more clonally expanded than equally common others. Several V segments, TRBV6-2 and TRBV6-3 among them, could not be told apart and were dropped. Earlier analysis looked at TCR beta V segments, and most were productive about 90% or about 30% of the time.

The CDR3 runs to 15 residues. Trimming pared 2 bases from V and 6 bases from J, leaving 15 bases between. Per germline, CDR1 PRHDT and CDR2 FYEKMQ (reference sequence). This clone was seen a handful of times. Its antigen is still unknown. Amplification used 60 Vbeta primers and 13 Jbeta primers. Method: immunoSEQ multiplex PCR; TCRdb's copy keeps in-frame clones and lacks some. Of approximately 180,000 clones in the sample, approximately 80% were seen once. Likely unrecorded immune exposures existed in these nominally healthy donors. The sequence was obtained from a man aged 30 to 39 in good health and CMV-seropositive. Sequenced input: PBMCs. This chain joins TRBV13 and TRBJ2-3; D unresolved. The CDR3 coding sequence is TGTGCCAGCAGCTTACTCCCCGAAACCCGGGATACGCAGTATTTT. Translating gives CASSLLPETRDTQYF.